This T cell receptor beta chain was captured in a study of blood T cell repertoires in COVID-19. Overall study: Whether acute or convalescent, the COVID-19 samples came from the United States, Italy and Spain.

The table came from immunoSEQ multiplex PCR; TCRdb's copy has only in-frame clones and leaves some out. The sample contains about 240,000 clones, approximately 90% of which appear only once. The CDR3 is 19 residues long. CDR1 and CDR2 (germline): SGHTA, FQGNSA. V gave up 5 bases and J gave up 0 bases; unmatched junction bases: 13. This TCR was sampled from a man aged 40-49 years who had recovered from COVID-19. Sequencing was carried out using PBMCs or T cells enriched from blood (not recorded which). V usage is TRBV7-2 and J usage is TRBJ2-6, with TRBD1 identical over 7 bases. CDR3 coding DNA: TGTGCCAGCAGCCAGCGTGCGACAGGGCAATACTCTGGGGCCAACGTCCTGACTTTC. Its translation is CASSQRATGQYSGANVLTF.